This TCR beta chain comes out of a study of CD8+CD57+ T cells in acquired aplastic anemia. Selection for sequencing was limited to patients who had shown CD8+CD57+ cell expansion by flow cytometry. The germline V gene encodes CDR1 DFQATT and CDR2 SNEGSKA (reference sequence). Between the trimmed V and J ends, which lost 6 bases and 4 bases, there was a span of 12 bases. The CDR3 is 12 amino acids. Both TCR beta VDJ combination and CDR3 sequence profiling were carried out. Genomic DNA was the template for this profiling. One entry per CDR3 protein, called by TCRdb with MiXCR from the reads. The table shows about 150,000 distinct CDR3 sequences, with over 50% occurring only once.

The chain recombines TRBV20-1 with TRBJ2-5; D gene ambiguous. The source is a human donor with aplastic anemia. The sample was sorted CD4+, CD8+, or CD8+CD57+ T cells (not recorded which) from PBMCs. In nucleotides, the CDR3 is TGCAGTGCACGGTCAGGCGGAGAGACCCAGTACTTC. It codes for CSARSGGETQYF.